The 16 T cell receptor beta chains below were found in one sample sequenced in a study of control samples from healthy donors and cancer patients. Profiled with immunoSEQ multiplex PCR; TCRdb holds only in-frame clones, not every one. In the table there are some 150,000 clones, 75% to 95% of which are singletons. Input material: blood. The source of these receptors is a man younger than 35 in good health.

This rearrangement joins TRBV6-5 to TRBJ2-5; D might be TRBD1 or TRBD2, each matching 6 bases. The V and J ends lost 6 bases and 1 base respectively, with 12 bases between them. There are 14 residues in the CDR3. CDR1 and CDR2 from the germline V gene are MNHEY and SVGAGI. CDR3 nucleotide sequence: TGTGCCAGCAGACCTAGGGGGGCCCAAGAGACCCAGTACTTC. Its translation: CASRPRGAQETQYF.

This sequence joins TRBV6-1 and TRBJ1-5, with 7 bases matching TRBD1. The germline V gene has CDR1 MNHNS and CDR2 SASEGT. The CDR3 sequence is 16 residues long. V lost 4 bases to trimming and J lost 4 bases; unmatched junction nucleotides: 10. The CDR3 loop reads CASSGRGQWGNQPQHF. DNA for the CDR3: TGTGCCAGCAGTGGGAGGGGACAGTGGGGAAATCAGCCCCAGCATTTT.

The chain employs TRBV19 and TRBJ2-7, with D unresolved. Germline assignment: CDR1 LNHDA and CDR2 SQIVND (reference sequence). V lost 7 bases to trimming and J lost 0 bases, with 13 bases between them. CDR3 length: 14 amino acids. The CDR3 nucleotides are TGTGCCAGTAAAATCGCAGGCTCCTCCTACGAGCAGTACTTC. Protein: CASKIAGSSYEQYF. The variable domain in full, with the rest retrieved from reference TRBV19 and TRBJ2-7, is DGGITQSPKYLFRKEGQNVTLSCEQNLNHDAMYWYRQDPGQGLRLIYYSQIVNDFQKGDIAEGYSVSREKKESFPLTVTSAQKNPTAFYLCASKIAGSSYEQYFGPGTRLTVT.

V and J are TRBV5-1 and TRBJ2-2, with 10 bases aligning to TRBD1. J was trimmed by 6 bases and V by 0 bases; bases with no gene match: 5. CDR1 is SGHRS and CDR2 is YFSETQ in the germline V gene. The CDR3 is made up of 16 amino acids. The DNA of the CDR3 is TGCGCCAGCAGCTTGGAAGCGACAGGGGGCCCCGGGGAGCTGTTTTTT. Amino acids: CASSLEATGGPGELFF.

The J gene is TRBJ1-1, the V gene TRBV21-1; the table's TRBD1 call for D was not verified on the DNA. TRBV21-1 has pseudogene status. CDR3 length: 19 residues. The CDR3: CASSKGGPGPQAMNTEAFF. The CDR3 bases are TGTGCCAGCAGCAAAGGGGGCCCGGGCCCCCAGGCCATGAACACTGAAGCTTTCTTT.

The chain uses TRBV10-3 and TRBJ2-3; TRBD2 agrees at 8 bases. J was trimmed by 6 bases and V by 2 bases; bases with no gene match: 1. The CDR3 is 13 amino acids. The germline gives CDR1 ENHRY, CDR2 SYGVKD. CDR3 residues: CAISEIAGDTQYF. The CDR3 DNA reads TGTGCCATCAGTGAGATAGCGGGGGATACGCAGTATTTT.

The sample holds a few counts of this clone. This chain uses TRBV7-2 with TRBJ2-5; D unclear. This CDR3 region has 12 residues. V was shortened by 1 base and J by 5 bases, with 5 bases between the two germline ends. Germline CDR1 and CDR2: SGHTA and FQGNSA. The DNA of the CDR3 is TGTGCCAGCAGCTTAGTCGTGGAGACCCAGTACTTC. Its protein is CASSLVVETQYF.

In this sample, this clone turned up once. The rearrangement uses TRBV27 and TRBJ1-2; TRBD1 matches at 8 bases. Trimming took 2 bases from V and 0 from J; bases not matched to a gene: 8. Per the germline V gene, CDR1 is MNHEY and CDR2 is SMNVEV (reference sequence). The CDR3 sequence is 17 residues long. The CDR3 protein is CASSLNPTGDPNYGYTF. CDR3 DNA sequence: TGTGCCAGCAGTTTAAACCCGACAGGGGACCCTAACTATGGCTACACCTTC.

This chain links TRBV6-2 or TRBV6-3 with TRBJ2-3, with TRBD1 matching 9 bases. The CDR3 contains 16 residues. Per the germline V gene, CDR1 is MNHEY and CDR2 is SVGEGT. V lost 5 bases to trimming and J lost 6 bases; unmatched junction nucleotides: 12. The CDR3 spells CASSPGQGSGADTQYF. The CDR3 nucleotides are TGTGCCAGCAGTCCGGGACAGGGTTCTGGGGCTGATACGCAGTATTTT.

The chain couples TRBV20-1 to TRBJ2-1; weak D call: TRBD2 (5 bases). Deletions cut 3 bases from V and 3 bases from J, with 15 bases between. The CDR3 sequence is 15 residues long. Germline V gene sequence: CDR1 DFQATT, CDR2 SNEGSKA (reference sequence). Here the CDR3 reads CSASVATGNYNEQFF. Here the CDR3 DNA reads TGCAGTGCTAGTGTGGCGACCGGGAACTACAATGAGCAGTTCTTC.

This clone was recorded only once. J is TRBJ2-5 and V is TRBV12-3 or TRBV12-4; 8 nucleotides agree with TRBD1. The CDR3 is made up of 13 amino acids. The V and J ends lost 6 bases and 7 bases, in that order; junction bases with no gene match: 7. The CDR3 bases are TGTGCCAGCAGCTCGGACAGGGTCGGGACCCAGTACTTC. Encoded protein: CASSSDRVGTQYF.

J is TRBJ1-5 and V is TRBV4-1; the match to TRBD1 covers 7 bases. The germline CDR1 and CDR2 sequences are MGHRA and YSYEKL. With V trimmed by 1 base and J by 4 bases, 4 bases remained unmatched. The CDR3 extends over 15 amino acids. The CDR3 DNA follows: TGCGCCAGCAGCCAAGGTATGACAGGGAATCAGCCCCAGCATTTT. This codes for CASSQGMTGNQPQHF.

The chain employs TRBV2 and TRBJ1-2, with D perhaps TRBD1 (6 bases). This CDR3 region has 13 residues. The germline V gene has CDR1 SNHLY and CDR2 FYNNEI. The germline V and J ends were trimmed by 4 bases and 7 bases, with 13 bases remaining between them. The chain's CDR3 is CASSVAGEGGYTF. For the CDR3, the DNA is TGTGCCAGCAGTGTTGCAGGGGAAGGTGGCTACACCTTC.

The CDR3 DNA follows: TGCGCCAGCAGCCAAGATACCCAACGGAATTCACCCCTCCACTTT. It translates to CASSQDTQRNSPLHF. J is TRBJ1-6 and V is TRBV4-3; D ambiguous. Trimming stripped 0 bases from V and 7 bases from J, with 10 bases between. Germline CDR1 and CDR2: LGHNA and YSLEER. This CDR3 region has 15 residues.

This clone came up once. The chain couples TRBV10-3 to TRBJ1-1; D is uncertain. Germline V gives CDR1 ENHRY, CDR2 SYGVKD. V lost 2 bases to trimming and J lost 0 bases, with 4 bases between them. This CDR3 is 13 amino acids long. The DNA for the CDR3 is TGTGCCATCAGTGAGGCGATGAACACTGAAGCTTTCTTT. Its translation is CAISEAMNTEAFF.

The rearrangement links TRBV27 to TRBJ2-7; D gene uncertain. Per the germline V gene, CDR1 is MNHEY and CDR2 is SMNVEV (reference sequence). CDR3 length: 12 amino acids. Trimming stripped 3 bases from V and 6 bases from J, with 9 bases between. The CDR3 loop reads CASSFPGLEQYF. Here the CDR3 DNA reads TGTGCCAGCAGTTTTCCCGGTCTCGAGCAGTACTTC.